This TCR beta chain was sequenced for a study of CD4 T cells in relation to SARS-CoV-2 and coronaviruses. Before the COVID-19 pandemic, during about 2010-2018, CD4+ T cells were taken from unexposed donors. The cells were cultured for 10 days before CD4+ T cells were isolated. Details on this clone: Its antigen is undetermined.

The method was immunoSEQ multiplex PCR; TCRdb's version includes in-frame clones alone and lacks a portion of them. The sample records 20,000 or so clones, around 72% being singletons. This receptor was obtained from a human donor in good health. Sequencing used CD4+ T cells from PBMCs, cultured in vitro.

CDR3 protein: CASSVVASAASYEQYF. For the CDR3, the DNA is TGTGCCAGCAGCGTAGTAGCTAGCGCGGCCTCCTACGAGCAGTACTTC. The chain employs TRBV9 and TRBJ2-7, with D possibly matching TRBD2 (6 bases). Trimming pared 0 bases from V and 0 bases from J, leaving 13 bases between. Germline values: CDR1 SGDLS, CDR2 YYNGEE. CDR3 length: 16 residues.